This is a list of T cell receptor beta chains from one sample in a study of T cells expressing NK-cell markers. From the 5' RACE reads, TCRdb lists one entry per CDR3 protein and no DNA. The listing records tens of thousands of distinct CDR3 sequences. Sequencing used blood T cells: a sorted CD56 or NKG2C T cell subset, CD4+ or CD8+ T cells, or bulk PBMC T cells (not recorded which). The receptors shown here come from a man aged 18-69 years in good health. Both conserved end residues are part of each CDR3. Not every row has a clone size; where given, it reads once, few, many or a size class.

J gene	clone size	V gene	CDR3 protein
TRBJ1-1	.	TRBV7-9	CASSLEGLFEAFF
TRBJ1-2	.	TRBV7-9	CASSHDLPGQNGYTF
TRBJ1-6	.	TRBV6-1	CASSGEDSSPLHF
TRBJ1-4	.	TRBV5-1	CASSPSGTPKGWLFF
TRBJ2-2	.	TRBV7-6	CASSLALGGTGELFF
TRBJ2-7	.	TRBV7-8	CASSLDRREQYF
TRBJ2-2	.	TRBV25-1	CASSRTGGVFTGELFF
TRBJ1-5	.	TRBV7-9	CASSSDSFRPQHF
TRBJ2-7	.	TRBV20-1	CSARDQTGISYEQYF
TRBJ2-2	.	TRBV3-1	CASSQEWTGAGELFF
TRBJ2-5	.	TRBV6-1	CASSTGTSGGETQYF
TRBJ1-2	.	TRBV6-1	CATFPQPGPAEGGYTF
TRBJ2-5	.	TRBV7-2	CASSLGAGQETQYF
TRBJ2-4	.	TRBV12-3/TRBV12-4	CASSRLAGIAKNIQYF
TRBJ1-2	.	TRBV6-1	CASRPDYAGGYTF
TRBJ2-7	.	TRBV5-1	CASSSGTSGSAYEQYF
TRBJ2-7	.	TRBV12-3/TRBV12-4	CASSTIAGVGYEQYF
TRBJ2-3	.	TRBV27	CASRRDGTDTQYF
TRBJ2-6	.	TRBV19	CASSDGGAGANVLTF
TRBJ2-1	.	TRBV20-1	CSAKQGTLGTEQFF
TRBJ2-1	.	TRBV5-1	CASSPSLSSYNEQFF
TRBJ2-7	.	TRBV20-1	CSVPTASYEQYF
TRBJ1-1	.	TRBV7-3	CASSLGAVTEAFF
TRBJ1-5	.	TRBV28	CASSLQLGNQPQHF
TRBJ2-7	.	TRBV29-1	CSVGRGQGLMDEQYF
TRBJ2-1	medium-sized	TRBV27	CASSLFRGGPLYNEQFF